Here is one TCR beta chain with its context. Its matching antigen is unknown. This entry comes from a study of T cell responses to AZD1222 COVID-19 vaccine. In the study overall: Second-dose schedules of about 4 or about 12 weeks were combined.

Only in-frame clones appear in the TCRdb table, and some are missing; sequencing was by immunoSEQ multiplex PCR. The sample records 150,000 to 200,000 clones, approximately 90% being singletons. The study, taken as a whole, reports: Sampled repertoires all dated from after the peak T cell response. Females made up more of the donors, who were largely white British, and clonal diversity may have come out too low. Baseline seropositivity characterized only six or seven AZD1222 recipients.

This CDR3 is 14 amino acids long. V lost 4 bases and J 8 bases, leaving 15 bases between the germline ends. CDR1 and CDR2 from the germline V gene are SGHTS and YDEGEE. The material was peripheral blood, obtained on day 0 of AZD1222 vaccination. The chain combines TRBV5-8 with TRBJ1-4, with D perhaps matching TRBD1 (5 bases). This TCR was recovered from an adult in good health. The DNA for the CDR3 is TGTGCCAGCAGCCACCCGGGGGTACGGGAAAAACTGTTTTTT. Translated, it gives CASSHPGVREKLFF.